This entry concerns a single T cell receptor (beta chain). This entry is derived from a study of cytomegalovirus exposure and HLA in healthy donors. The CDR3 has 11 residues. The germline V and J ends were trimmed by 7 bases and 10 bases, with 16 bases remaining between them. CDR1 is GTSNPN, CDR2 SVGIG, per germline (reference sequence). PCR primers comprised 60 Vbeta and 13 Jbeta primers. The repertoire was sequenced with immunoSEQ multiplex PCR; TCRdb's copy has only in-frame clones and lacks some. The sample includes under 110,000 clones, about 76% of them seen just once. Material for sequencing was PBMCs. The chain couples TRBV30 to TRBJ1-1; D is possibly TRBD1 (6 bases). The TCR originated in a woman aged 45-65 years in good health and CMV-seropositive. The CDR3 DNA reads TGTGCCTCATCAAGGGGGGGTCGAGCTTTCTTT. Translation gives CASSRGGRAFF.